The 16 T cell receptor beta chains listed next were all sequenced from one sample in a study of cytomegalovirus exposure and HLA in healthy donors. PCR employed 60 Vbeta and 13 Jbeta primers. Only in-frame clones appear in the TCRdb table, and some are missing; sequencing was by immunoSEQ multiplex PCR. Of about 160,000 clones in the sample, 70% to 85% are singletons; the top ten hold about 4.5%. Sequencing input: PBMCs. All receptors derive from a man aged 40-55 years in good health and CMV-seronegative.

CDR3 DNA sequence: TGTGCCAGCAGTTACCCCGGGGGAGGGAGCACTGAAGCTTTCTTT. It codes for CASSYPGGGSTEAFF. This chain links TRBV6-6 with TRBJ1-1, with TRBD1 as a possible D gene (5 bases). V was pared by 2 bases and J by 4 bases, with 14 bases between. This CDR3 region has 15 residues. Germline V gene lookup returns CDR1 MNHNY and CDR2 SVGAGI (reference sequence).

The chain joins TRBV19 to TRBJ1-5; 7 bases line up with TRBD1. The CDR3 totals 14 residues. With V trimmed by 11 bases and J by 4 bases, 11 bases remained unmatched. Germline V lookup: CDR1 LNHDA, CDR2 SQIVND (reference sequence). CDR3: CASRGSEFNQPQHF. DNA for the CDR3: TGTGCCTCCAGGGGGTCGGAGTTTAATCAGCCCCAGCATTTT.

V gene TRBV7-3 combines with J gene TRBJ2-3, with 9 bases that match TRBD1. The CDR3 is 13 amino acids. Germline V gene lookup returns CDR1 SGHTA and CDR2 FQGTGA. The V gene end was trimmed by 6 bases and the J gene end by 5 bases; junction bases not matched to a gene: 3. The CDR3 reads CASRRTGEDTQYF. CDR3 nucleotide sequence: TGTGCCAGCAGACGGACAGGGGAAGATACGCAGTATTTT.

The chain employs TRBV5-1 and TRBJ1-5, with 7 nucleotides matching TRBD1. This CDR3 is 13 amino acids long. The V and J ends lost 3 bases and 5 bases, in that order; junction bases with no gene match: 2. Germline loops: CDR1 SGHRS, CDR2 YFSETQ. The CDR3 sequence: CASSSTGDQPQHF. As DNA, the CDR3 is TGCGCCAGCAGCTCAACAGGGGATCAGCCCCAGCATTTT.

The chain links TRBV4-1 to TRBJ1-1; weak D call: TRBD1 (5 bases). V was cut by 1 base and J by 6 bases, with 18 bases left in between. The CDR3 is made up of 16 amino acids. Germline V gene data show CDR1 as MGHRA and CDR2 as YSYEKL. The CDR3 nucleotides are TGCGCCAGCAGCCAAGTGATTCCAGGCCCGGGGGCTGAAGCTTTCTTT. It is translated as CASSQVIPGPGAEAFF.

The rearrangement joins TRBV19 to TRBJ2-1; TRBD1 agrees at 7 bases. The CDR3 totals 16 residues. V shed 0 bases and J 1 base; nucleotides not matched to a gene: 3. CDR1 is LNHDA, CDR2 SQIVND, per germline (reference sequence). DNA of the CDR3: TGTGCCAGTAGTATAGATGACAGGGCATCCTACAATGAGCAGTTCTTC. This translates into CASSIDDRASYNEQFF.

The chain uses TRBV30 and TRBJ1-5; tentative D call: TRBD1 (5 bases). The CDR3 loop spans 15 amino acids. Trimming removed 3 bases at V and 9 bases at J, with 21 bases between. From germline, CDR1 is GTSNPN and CDR2 SVGIG (reference sequence). The CDR3 spells CAWSAQDVVPGPQHF. Here the CDR3 DNA reads TGTGCCTGGAGCGCACAGGACGTTGTCCCAGGGCCCCAGCATTTT.

As to this clone: This likely comes from a read error, as the CDR3 has no conserved phenylalanine or tryptophan at its end. The DNA is omitted, as the CDR3 cannot be located on it reliably, and the CDR3 follows TCRdb's listing. This sequence joins TRBV23-1 and TRBJ2-7; the table assigns TRBD2, which was not confirmed against the DNA. TRBV23-1 is designated an ORF whose function remains uncertain. Ends included, the CDR3 has 10 residues. CDR3 region: CASGWGWRVT.

The V call is TRBV5-1, the J call TRBJ1-2, with D possibly TRBD1 on 5 matching bases. The germline gives CDR1 SGHRS, CDR2 YFSETQ. The length of the CDR3 is 15 residues. V dropped 4 bases and J dropped 6 bases, with 19 bases sitting between them. The CDR3 DNA is TGCGCCAGCAGCGAGGACGGATGGGTACAGGATGGCTACACCTTC. It translates to CASSEDGWVQDGYTF.

Here the CDR3 reads CAISGTGENTEAFF. In DNA form, the CDR3 reads TGTGCCATCAGCGGGACAGGGGAGAACACTGAAGCTTTCTTT. The J gene is TRBJ1-1, the V gene TRBV10-3, with 10 nucleotides matching TRBD1. The CDR3 contains 14 residues. The germline V gene has CDR1 ENHRY and CDR2 SYGVKD. After removal of 6 bases from V and 1 base from J, the junction contained 2 bases not matched to a gene.

This chain connects TRBV30 to TRBJ2-2, with 8 bases fitting TRBD2. The germline CDR1 and CDR2 sequences are GTSNPN and SVGIG (reference sequence). The CDR3 is 19 residues long. J was trimmed by 4 bases and V by 4 bases; bases with no gene match: 20. CDR3 residues: CAWNRILAAPARGTGELFF. The CDR3 DNA sequence: TGTGCCTGGAACCGTATACTAGCGGCCCCGGCGAGGGGCACCGGGGAGCTGTTTTTT.

The chain links TRBV19 to TRBJ2-3; D not certain. The CDR3 sequence is 15 residues long. Germline CDR1 LNHDA, CDR2 SQIVND (reference sequence). The V gene lost 5 bases and the J gene lost 0 bases, with 12 bases spanning the gap. The CDR3 DNA follows: TGTGCCAGTAGTGCACCACGCTATAGCACAGATACGCAGTATTTT. Translating gives CASSAPRYSTDTQYF.

The chain combines TRBV27 with TRBJ2-3, with 14 bases lining up with TRBD2. The CDR3 runs to 15 residues. The V segment lost 6 bases and the J segment 7 bases; nucleotides outside the gene matches: 6. Germline values: CDR1 MNHEY, CDR2 SMNVEV (reference sequence). The CDR3 loop reads CASSSGTSGGNTQYF. The DNA for the CDR3 is TGTGCCAGCAGCTCCGGGACTAGCGGGGGAAATACGCAGTATTTT.

CDR3 DNA sequence: TGCGCCAGCAGCCAAGAAGGAACAGGGGGCCGTTCTCCGGCTTTCTTT. Protein product: CASSQEGTGGRSPAFF. The chain uses TRBV4-3 and TRBJ1-1; 9 bases agree with TRBD1. The CDR3 is made up of 16 amino acids. The germline V gene encodes CDR1 LGHNA and CDR2 YSLEER. After removal of 0 bases from V and 11 bases from J, the junction contained 13 bases not matched to a gene.

The chain is built from TRBV27 and TRBJ1-2, with 10 bases fitting TRBD1. Unmatched junction bases numbered 7, after V lost 7 bases and J lost 8 bases. Germline CDR1 MNHEY, CDR2 SMNVEV (reference sequence). This CDR3 has 13 residues. Here the CDR3 DNA reads TGTGCCAGCACCCGACAGGGGGCAAGAGGCTACACCTTC. This sequence encodes CASTRQGARGYTF.

The V gene is TRBV7-6, the J gene TRBJ1-2, with D possibly matching TRBD1 (6 bases). CDR1 and CDR2 (germline): SGHVS, FNYEAQ. This CDR3 contains 15 residues. V lost 5 bases to trimming and J lost 5 bases, with 18 bases between them. CDR3: CASSLTGNQFYGYTF. In DNA, the CDR3 is TGTGCCAGCAGCCTAACAGGGAATCAATTTTATGGCTACACCTTC.